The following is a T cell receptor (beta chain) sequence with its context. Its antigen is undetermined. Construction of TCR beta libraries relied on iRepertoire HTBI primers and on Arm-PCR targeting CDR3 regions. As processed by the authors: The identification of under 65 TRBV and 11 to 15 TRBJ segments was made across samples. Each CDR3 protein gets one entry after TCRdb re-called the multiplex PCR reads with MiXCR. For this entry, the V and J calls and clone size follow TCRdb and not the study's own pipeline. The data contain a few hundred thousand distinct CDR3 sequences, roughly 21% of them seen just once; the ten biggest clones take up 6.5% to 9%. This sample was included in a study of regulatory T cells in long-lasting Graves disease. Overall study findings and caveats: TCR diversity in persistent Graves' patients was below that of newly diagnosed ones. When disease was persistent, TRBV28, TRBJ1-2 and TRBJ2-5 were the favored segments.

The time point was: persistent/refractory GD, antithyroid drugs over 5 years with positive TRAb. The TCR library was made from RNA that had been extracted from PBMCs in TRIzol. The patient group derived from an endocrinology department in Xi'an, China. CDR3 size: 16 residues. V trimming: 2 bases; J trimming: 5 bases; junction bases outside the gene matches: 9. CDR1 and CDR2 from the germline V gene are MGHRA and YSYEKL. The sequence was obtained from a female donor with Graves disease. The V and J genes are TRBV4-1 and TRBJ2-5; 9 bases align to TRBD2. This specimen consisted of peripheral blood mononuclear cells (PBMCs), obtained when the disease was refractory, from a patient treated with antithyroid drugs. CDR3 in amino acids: CASSQTGLAGVETQYF. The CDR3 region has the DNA TGCGCCAGCAGCCAAACGGGATTAGCGGGGGTCGAGACCCAGTACTTC.